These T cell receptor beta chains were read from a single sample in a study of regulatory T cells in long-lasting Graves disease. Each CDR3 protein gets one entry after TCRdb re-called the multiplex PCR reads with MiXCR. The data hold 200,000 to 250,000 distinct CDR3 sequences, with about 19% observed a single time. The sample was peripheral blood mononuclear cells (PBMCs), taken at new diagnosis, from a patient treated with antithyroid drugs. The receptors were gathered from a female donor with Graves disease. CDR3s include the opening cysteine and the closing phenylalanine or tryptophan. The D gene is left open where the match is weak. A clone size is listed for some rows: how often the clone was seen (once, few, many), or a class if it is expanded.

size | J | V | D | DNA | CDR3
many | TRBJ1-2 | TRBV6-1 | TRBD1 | TGTGCCAGCCGTCCGCCCGGGACAGGGGTCTCGGGCGGCTACACCTTC | CASRPPGTGVSGGYTF
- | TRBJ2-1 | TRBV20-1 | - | TGCAGTGCTAAAAGGGCCCCTTTCGGTGAGCAGTTCTTC | CSAKRAPFGEQFF
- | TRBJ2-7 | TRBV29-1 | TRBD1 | TGCAGCGTTGGGGGAGTACAGGGGGCTTCCTACGAGCAGTACTTC | CSVGGVQGASYEQYF
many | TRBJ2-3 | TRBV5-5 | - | TGTGCCAGCAGCTCGGGTGACAGCGCGATAACCGATACGCAGTATTTT | CASSSGDSAITDTQYF
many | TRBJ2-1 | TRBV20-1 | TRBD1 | TGCAGTGCTAGAGATGACAGGGCCTCCTACAATGAGCAGTTCTTC | CSARDDRASYNEQFF
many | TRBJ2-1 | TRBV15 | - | TGTGCCACCAGCAGAGATCAGGGCTCCTACAATGAGCAGTTCTTC | CATSRDQGSYNEQFF
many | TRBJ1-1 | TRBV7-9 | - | TGTGCCAGCAGCTTAGTACTTGCGGTTTCTGAAGCTTTCTTT | CASSLVLAVSEAFF
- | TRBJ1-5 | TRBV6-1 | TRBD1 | TGTGCCAGCAGCCCGAGGGAGAGGGGGCATCAGCCCCAGCATTTT | CASSPRERGHQPQHF
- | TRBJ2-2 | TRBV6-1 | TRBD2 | TGTGCCAGCACCCCGGGGGGGGACACCGGGGAGCTGTTTTTT | CASTPGGDTGELFF
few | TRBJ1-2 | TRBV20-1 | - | TGCAGTGCGGGGGGCGGGCTGGGAAGTAACTATGGCTACACCTTC | CSAGGGLGSNYGYTF
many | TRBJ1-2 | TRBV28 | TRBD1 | TGTGCCAGCAGTGACCTCGGACAGGGACGTGGCTACACCTTC | CASSDLGQGRGYTF
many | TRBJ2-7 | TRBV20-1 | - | TGCAGTGCTAGAGAGGGGGAATCCTCCTACGAGCAGTACTTC | CSAREGESSYEQYF
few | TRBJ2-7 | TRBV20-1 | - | TGCAGTGCTAGTTGGTTGGTCGGGGCCTCCTACGAGCAGTACTTC | CSASWLVGASYEQYF
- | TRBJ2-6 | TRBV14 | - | TGTGCCAGCAGCGTTCGCTCCGGGACCGCTGGGGCCAACGTCCTGACTTTC | CASSVRSGTAGANVLTF
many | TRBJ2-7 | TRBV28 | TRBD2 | TGTGCCAGCAGTAAGCTAGCGGGAGCCTACGAGCAGTACTTC | CASSKLAGAYEQYF
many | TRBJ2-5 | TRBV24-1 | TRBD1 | TGTGCCACCAGTGATTTGGGACAGGGCCAGTCAGAGACCCAGTACTTC | CATSDLGQGQSETQYF
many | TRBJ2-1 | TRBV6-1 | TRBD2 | TGTGCCAGCAGTGATGGGACTAGACAGTTCTTC | CASSDGTRQFF
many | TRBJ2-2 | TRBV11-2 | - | TGTGCCAGCAGCTTAGGACGGCCGGGGTACACCGGGGAGCTGTTTTTT | CASSLGRPGYTGELFF
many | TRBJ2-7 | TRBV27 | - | TGTGCCAGCCGTAAACCGGGGGCCGAGCAGTACTTC | CASRKPGAEQYF
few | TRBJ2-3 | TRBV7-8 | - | TGTGCCAGCAGCTTAGTTCGCCTCCTTGGTCCAGATACGCAGTATTTT | CASSLVRLLGPDTQYF
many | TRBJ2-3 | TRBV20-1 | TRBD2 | TGCAGTGCTAGTGGGGGGCTAGCGGGAATGGATACGCAGTATTTT | CSASGGLAGMDTQYF
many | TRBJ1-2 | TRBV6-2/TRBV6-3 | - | TGTGCCAGCAGACGGGACACAATAGAGGGCTACACCTTC | CASRRDTIEGYTF
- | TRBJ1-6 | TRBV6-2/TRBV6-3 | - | TGTGCCAGCAATAAGGGGCAAGGAGGGTCACCCCTCCACTTT | CASNKGQGGSPLHF
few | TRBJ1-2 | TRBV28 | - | TGTGCCAGCAGTACACCCAGGGGCGCCCACTATGGCTACACCTTC | CASSTPRGAHYGYTF